The 28 T cell receptor beta chains given below trace back to one sample, sequenced in a study of blood T cells in healthy people across ages. Combining a sample-barcoded 5' primer with a J-beta primer mix, a second PCR ran for roughly 7 to 12 cycles. TCRdb reprocessed the 5' RACE reads via MiXCR and lists one record per CDR3 protein. The table lists approximately 1.5 million distinct CDR3 sequences, roughly a third of them singletons. Sequencing was carried out using blood. All receptors derive from a woman between 25 and 40 years old in good health.

The chain has TRBV3-1 and TRBJ2-3; D is ambiguous. The germline V and J ends were trimmed by 5 bases and 6 bases, with 15 bases remaining between them. This CDR3 is 14 amino acids long. CDR1 and CDR2 (germline): LGHDT, YNNKEL (reference sequence). CDR3 in DNA: TGTGCCAGCAGCTACGCACTGCCGCGGGATACGCAGTATTTT. Its protein is CASSYALPRDTQYF.

The chain uses TRBV28 and TRBJ2-5; 11 bases are shared with TRBD1. Losses at the gene ends were 3 bases for V and 11 bases for J; bases not matched to a gene: 14. The germline V gene encodes CDR1 MDHEN and CDR2 SYDVKM. CDR3 size: 16 residues. In nucleotides, the CDR3 is TGTGCCAGCAGTTTGCACCTGGACAGGGGGCAATGGGAGCAGTACTTC. Translating gives CASSLHLDRGQWEQYF.

V and J are TRBV7-9 and TRBJ1-4; tentatively, D is TRBD1 (5 bases). Germline V gene data show CDR1 as SEHNR and CDR2 as FQNEAQ (reference sequence). With 0 bases removed from V and 8 bases from J, the gap between germline ends came to 10 bases. The CDR3 extends over 14 amino acids. CDR3 residues: CASSLAQGSEKLFF. CDR3 nucleotide sequence: TGTGCCAGCAGCTTAGCCCAGGGAAGCGAAAAACTGTTTTTT.

The chain has TRBV11-2 and TRBJ2-7; D is undetermined. Trimming removed 2 bases from V and 5 bases from J, with 13 bases in between. The CDR3 contains 14 residues. Per germline, CDR1 SGHAT and CDR2 FQNNGV. In nucleotides, the CDR3 is TGTGCCAGCAGCTTAACCAATCTTATCCACGAGCAGTACTTC. As protein: CASSLTNLIHEQYF. Looking up the rest from reference TRBV11-2 and TRBJ2-7 gives the full variable domain: EAGVAQSPRYKIIEKRQSVAFWCNPISGHATLYWYQQILGQGPKLLIQFQNNGVVDDSQLPKDRFSAERLKGVDSTLKIQPAKLEDSAVYLCASSLTNLIHEQYFGPGTRLTVT.

This clonotype was seen more than once but under ten times. The chain has TRBV12-3 or TRBV12-4 and TRBJ2-7, with D maybe TRBD1 (5 bases). Trimming left V 3 bases short and J 4 bases short, with 13 bases between. There are 14 residues in the CDR3. The CDR3 bases are TGTGCCAGCAGTTTGCCGGACACTATTTACGAGCAGTACTTC. Encoded protein: CASSLPDTIYEQYF.

The CDR3 nucleotides are TGTGCCAGCAGTGATGGTCGGGGCCATAATTCACCCCTCCACTTT. Translating gives CASSDGRGHNSPLHF. The J gene is TRBJ1-6, the V gene TRBV6-1; TRBD1 is a possible D gene (5 bases). The CDR3 has 15 residues. Germline V gene lookup returns CDR1 MNHNS and CDR2 SASEGT. Between the trimmed V and J ends, which lost 3 bases and 5 bases, there was a span of 11 bases.

This clonotype was counted a few times. This chain uses TRBV20-1 with TRBJ1-1; D remains ambiguous. V lost 2 bases, J lost 1 base, and 11 bases lay in between. The CDR3 spans 14 residues. Germline V gives CDR1 DFQATT, CDR2 SNEGSKA (reference sequence). CDR3 region: CSARSRRKNTEAFF. The CDR3 DNA reads TGCAGTGCTAGATCTAGGCGCAAGAACACTGAAGCTTTCTTT.

This sequence joins TRBV9 and TRBJ2-3; TRBD2 might be the D (6 bases). This CDR3 spans 15 amino acids. CDR1 SGDLS and CDR2 YYNGEE come from the germline V gene. V lost 2 bases and J lost 1, with 11 bases in between. CDR3 in amino acids: CASSVSGVGTDTQYF. The DNA for the CDR3 is TGTGCCAGCAGCGTCTCGGGAGTAGGCACAGATACGCAGTATTTT.

The chain carries TRBV11-2 and TRBJ2-5; D not certain. The CDR3 extends over 17 amino acids. Germline CDR1 is SGHAT and CDR2 is FQNNGV. The V end lost 3 bases, the J end lost 3 bases, and 20 bases lay between the germline ends. CDR3 bases: TGTGCCAGCAGCTTTTATGGCAGAACGAACCTTAAAGAGACCCAGTACTTC. It is translated as CASSFYGRTNLKETQYF.

The chain recombines TRBV29-1 with TRBJ1-5; perhaps TRBD1 as D (6 bases). The CDR3 runs to 15 residues. Trimming removed 6 bases from V and 11 bases from J, with 26 bases in between. Per the germline V gene, CDR1 is SQVTM and CDR2 is ANQGSEA. CDR3 in DNA: TGCAGCGTCCAGGAGTTGGGAGGGGTTGAGGGGGCCCAGCATTTT. Protein sequence: CSVQELGGVEGAQHF.

The chain couples TRBV28 to TRBJ2-1; maybe TRBD2 (6 bases). The CDR3 totals 14 residues. The germline CDR1 and CDR2 sequences are MDHEN and SYDVKM. The V end lost 5 bases, the J end lost 6 bases, and 14 bases lay between the germline ends. The CDR3 region is CASSLFGSVNEQFF. In DNA form, the CDR3 reads TGTGCCAGCAGTCTCTTCGGGAGTGTCAATGAGCAGTTCTTC.

The CDR3 DNA follows: TGCAGTGCTGCGGGACAGGAACCAAACGAGCAGTACTTC. Its translation is CSAAGQEPNEQYF. The gene calls are TRBV20-1 and TRBJ2-7; TRBD1 aligns across 8 bases. V dropped 5 bases and J dropped 5; count of bases not matched to a gene: 8. The CDR3 extends over 13 amino acids. The germline CDR1 and CDR2 sequences are DFQATT and SNEGSKA (reference sequence).

The V gene is TRBV20-1, the J gene TRBJ2-3; 8 nucleotides align to TRBD2. V lost 5 bases to trimming and J lost 2 bases; unmatched junction nucleotides: 15. The CDR3 contains 17 residues. Looked up from germline, CDR1 is DFQATT and CDR2 is SNEGSKA (reference sequence). Written as DNA, the CDR3 is TGCAGTGCTCCGGACCTTAGCGGGGCGACTTACACAGATACGCAGTATTTT. Translating it yields CSAPDLSGATYTDTQYF.

The rearrangement links TRBV10-2 to TRBJ2-1; D might be TRBD2 (5 bases). The CDR3 extends over 14 amino acids. Trimming left V 5 bases short and J 5 bases short, with 13 bases between. Germline lookup yields CDR1 WSHSY and CDR2 SAAADI. The CDR3, as DNA: TGCGCCAGCAGTCAGCGGTGGAGAAACAATGAGCAGTTCTTC. Translated, it gives CASSQRWRNNEQFF.

This clonotype came up a few times. This chain joins TRBV5-1 and TRBJ2-2, with D maybe TRBD1 (6 bases). The V and J ends lost 6 bases and 0 bases respectively, with 9 bases between them. Germline V gene sequence: CDR1 SGHRS, CDR2 YFSETQ. The CDR3 extends over 14 amino acids. CDR3 residues: CASTGATNTGELFF. The CDR3 DNA sequence: TGCGCCAGCACAGGGGCGACGAACACCGGGGAGCTGTTTTTT.

The CDR3, as DNA: TGCGCCAGCAGCGCGACAGGGCAAGGCAATCAGCCCCAGCATTTT. It codes for CASSATGQGNQPQHF. V is TRBV5-1 and J is TRBJ1-5; TRBD1 matches at 7 bases. V was pared by 4 bases and J by 2 bases, with 6 bases of the junction left unmatched. Germline V lookup: CDR1 SGHRS, CDR2 YFSETQ. CDR3 size: 15 residues.

This chain links TRBV18 with TRBJ2-1; the match to TRBD1 covers 8 bases. J gave up 8 bases and V 3 bases, and 9 bases lay outside the gene matches. CDR1 is KGHSH, CDR2 LQKENI, per germline. This CDR3 is 15 amino acids long. The CDR3 loop reads CASSPGQGSIDEQFF. CDR3 bases: TGTGCCAGCTCACCTGGACAGGGCAGTATTGATGAGCAGTTCTTC.

Comments on this clonotype: At one of its ends the junction is not consistent with the germline gene, which may arise from a read error. The CDR3 is CASSLVGRNYGNTF. The DNA for the CDR3 is TGTGCCAGCAGTTTAGTGGGACGGAACTATGGCAACACCTTC. The rearrangement uses TRBV12-3 or TRBV12-4 and TRBJ1-2; perhaps TRBD1 as D (5 bases). This CDR3 spans 14 amino acids.

The V gene is TRBV7-9, the J gene TRBJ1-5; D remains ambiguous. The V and J ends lost 1 base and 5 bases respectively, with 3 bases between them. The CDR3 runs to 12 residues. Germline V gene data show CDR1 as SEHNR and CDR2 as FQNEAQ (reference sequence). The CDR3 region is CASSLEDQPQHF. For the CDR3, the DNA is TGTGCCAGCAGCTTAGAGGATCAGCCCCAGCATTTT.

V usage is TRBV12-3 or TRBV12-4 and J usage is TRBJ2-7; TRBD2 agrees at 10 bases. With V trimmed by 5 bases and J by 7 bases, 11 bases remained unmatched. The CDR3 loop spans 15 amino acids. In DNA form, the CDR3 reads TGTGCCAGCAGTGGGGTCCTAGCGGGAGTGGGGGAGCAGTACTTC. Translated: CASSGVLAGVGEQYF.

This chain links TRBV20-1 with TRBJ2-3, with 10 positions matching TRBD2. After removal of 4 bases from V and 8 bases from J, the junction contained 21 bases not matched to a gene. CDR1 is DFQATT and CDR2 is SNEGSKA in the germline V gene (reference sequence). This CDR3 has 18 residues. The CDR3 coding sequence is TGCAGTGCTACCCGCAGGTTTCTAGCGGGGGATCGGGGAGGTACGCAGTATTTT. Protein product: CSATRRFLAGDRGGTQYF.

The chain carries TRBV4-1 and TRBJ2-5; D is unresolved. Germline CDR1 MGHRA, CDR2 YSYEKL. Deletions cut 1 base from V and 4 bases from J, with 13 bases between. The CDR3 runs to 15 residues. The CDR3 nucleotides are TGCGCCAGCAGCCAAGCCCAAAGCTCCCCAGAGACCCAGTACTTC. Residues: CASSQAQSSPETQYF.

This clonotype was observed a handful of times. The chain has TRBV20-1 and TRBJ1-5, with D tentatively TRBD1 (5 bases). Trimming stripped 0 bases from V and 2 bases from J, with 14 bases between. Per the germline V gene, CDR1 is DFQATT and CDR2 is SNEGSKA (reference sequence). This CDR3 has 16 residues. The CDR3 protein is CSAREVGGVGNQPQHF. The DNA of the CDR3 is TGCAGTGCTAGAGAGGTCGGGGGGGTGGGCAATCAGCCCCAGCATTTT.

About this clonotype: One end of the junction is discordant with germline, which a read error may explain. The chain has TRBV5-1 and TRBJ1-4; D may be TRBD1 (6 bases). Germline-derived CDR1 and CDR2 are SGHRS and YFSETQ. The CDR3 is 16 amino acids. The CDR3 DNA sequence: TGCGCCAGCAGCAAGGGGTACGGGACAACTAATGAAAAACGGTTTTTT. Its translation is CASSKGYGTTNEKRFF. Using reference TRBV5-1 and TRBJ1-4 for the parts outside the CDR3, the full variable domain is KAGVTQTPRYLIKTRGQQVTLSCSPISGHRSVSWYQQTPGQGLQFLFEYFSETQRNKGNFPGRFSGRQFSNSRSEMNVSTLELGDSALYLCASSKGYGTTNEKRFFGSGTQLSVL.

This clonotype was detected only once. V gene TRBV20-1 combines with J gene TRBJ2-1; D not resolved. CDR3 size: 11 residues. CDR1 is DFQATT, CDR2 SNEGSKA, per germline (reference sequence). V was pared by 6 bases and J by 9 bases, with 12 bases between. The CDR3 DNA reads TGCAGTGCCCGGGTAAGGAGTGAGCAGTTCTTC. Protein sequence: CSARVRSEQFF.

This clonotype showed up just a few times. This chain links TRBV6-1 with TRBJ1-2; D may be TRBD1 (5 bases). CDR3 length equals 13 residues. Germline V gene lookup returns CDR1 MNHNS and CDR2 SASEGT. V was cut by 6 bases and J by 0 bases, with 8 bases left in between. The CDR3: CASRQATNYGYTF. As DNA, the CDR3 is TGTGCCAGCAGACAGGCAACTAACTATGGCTACACCTTC.

This clonotype appeared a single time. CDR3 amino acids: CASSFGGREKTQFF. CDR3 nucleotides: TGTGCCAGCAGCTTCGGGGGGCGAGAAAAGACCCAGTTCTTC. This rearrangement joins TRBV7-2 to TRBJ2-1, with a possible D match to TRBD2 (7 bases). CDR3 length equals 14 residues. Trimming stripped 3 bases from V and 13 bases from J, with 19 bases between. Per the germline V gene, CDR1 is SGHTA and CDR2 is FQGNSA.

This clonotype turned up a few times. The gene calls are TRBV20-1 and TRBJ2-5; the match to TRBD2 covers 13 bases. Per the germline V gene, CDR1 is DFQATT and CDR2 is SNEGSKA (reference sequence). Trimming removed 6 bases from V and 4 bases from J; junction bases left unmatched: 17. This CDR3 has 18 residues. CDR3 sequence (DNA): TGCAGTGCCATACTAGCGGGGGGGCCTTGGGGTTCTCCAGAGACCCAGTACTTC. It specifies CSAILAGGPWGSPETQYF.